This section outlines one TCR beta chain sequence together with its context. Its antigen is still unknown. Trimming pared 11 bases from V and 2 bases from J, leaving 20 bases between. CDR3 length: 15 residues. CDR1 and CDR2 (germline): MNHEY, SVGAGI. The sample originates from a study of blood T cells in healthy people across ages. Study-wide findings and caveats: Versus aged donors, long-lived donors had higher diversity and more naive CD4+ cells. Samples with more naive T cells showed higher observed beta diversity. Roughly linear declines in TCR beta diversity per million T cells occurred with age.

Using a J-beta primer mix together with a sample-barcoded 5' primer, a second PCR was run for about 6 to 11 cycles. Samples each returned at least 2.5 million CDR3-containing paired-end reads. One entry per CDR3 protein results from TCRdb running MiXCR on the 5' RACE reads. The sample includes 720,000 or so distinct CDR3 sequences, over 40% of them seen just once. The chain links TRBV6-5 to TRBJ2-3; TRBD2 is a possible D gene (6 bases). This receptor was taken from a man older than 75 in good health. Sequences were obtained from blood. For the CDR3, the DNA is TGTGCCTCCGGGCCGACTAGACTTCACACAGATACGCAGTATTTT. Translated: CASGPTRLHTDTQYF.